This T cell receptor beta chain derives from a study of T cell responses to AZD1222 COVID-19 vaccine. The data were produced by immunoSEQ multiplex PCR, yet TCRdb's version contains in-frame clones alone and is incomplete. In the table there are over 130,000 clones, about 93% of which are singletons. Trimming took 5 bases from V and 4 from J, leaving 11 bases between them. The CDR3 contains 13 residues. Pooling of second doses given at about 4 or about 12 weeks was done. V is TRBV12-3 or TRBV12-4 and J is TRBJ1-2; a possible D gene is TRBD1 (5 bases). Source: peripheral blood, taken 28 days after the second AZD1222 dose. The source of this sequence is an adult who received the AZD1222 COVID-19 vaccine. DNA for the CDR3: TGTGCCAGCAGTCCTAGGGGTACCTATGGCTACACCTTC. It yields the protein CASSPRGTYGYTF.